Below, one TCR beta chain is given with its context. The record originates from a study of blood T cell repertoires in COVID-19. Sequencing used immunoSEQ multiplex PCR; TCRdb keeps in-frame clones, though not all of them. The data hold some 170,000 clones, with less than 90% observed a single time. The clonotype was recovered from a human donor with acute COVID-19. The donor label of this sample is uncertain. Sequenced material: PBMCs or T cells enriched from blood (not recorded which).

CDR3 sequence reads: CSVAPDTQYF. The DNA for the CDR3 is TGCAGCGTTGCTCCAGATACGCAGTATTTT. V usage is TRBV29-1 and J usage is TRBJ2-3; D gene ambiguous. V lost 4 bases and J 4 bases, leaving 3 bases between the germline ends. The CDR3 loop spans 10 amino acids. Germline V gene lookup returns CDR1 SQVTM and CDR2 ANQGSEA.